Detailed here is one TCR beta chain. The antigen is undetermined. The data originate from a study of human T cells and chemical hapten exposure. The study's findings and limits: With regard to DPC sensitization, TCRs above 1 in 1000 frequency did not change.

From the RACE reads, TCRdb called clonotypes with MiXCR, one entry per CDR3 protein. The table includes approximately 100,000 distinct CDR3 sequences, roughly 8.8% detected once. Time point in this sample: pre-sensitization, week 0. As for treatment: therapeutic diphenylcyclopropenone sensitization with weekly scalp DPC. Every donor had alopecia and was 18 to 70 years old; all were suitable for DPC. The clonotype comes from a woman aged 40-49 years with alopecia areata. Some clones in this sample may be carry-over from other donors' samples. The material sequenced was whole blood, taken in connection with sensitization to the hapten diphenylcyclopropenone (DPC).

This CDR3 reads CASSPGPHNQPQHF. The DNA of the CDR3 is TGTGCCAGTAGTCCGGGGCCGCACAATCAGCCCCAGCATTTT. J is TRBJ1-5 and V is TRBV19; tentative D call: TRBD1 (5 bases). The CDR3 covers 14 residues. V lost 5 bases to trimming and J lost 3 bases, with 11 bases between them. CDR1 LNHDA and CDR2 SQIVND come from the germline V gene (reference sequence). Full variable domain (outside the CDR3, taken from reference TRBV19 and TRBJ1-5): DGGITQSPKYLFRKEGQNVTLSCEQNLNHDAMYWYRQDPGQGLRLIYYSQIVNDFQKGDIAEGYSVSREKKESFPLTVTSAQKNPTAFYLCASSPGPHNQPQHFGDGTRLSIL.